A single sample gave rise to the 30 T cell receptor beta chains below, sequenced in a study of early T cells in non-severe SARS-CoV-2 infection. TCRdb re-analysed the 5' RACE reads in MiXCR, keeping a single row per CDR3 protein. Among 50,000 to 80,000 distinct CDR3 sequences listed, 4.9% were seen once. Sequenced sample: whole blood. These receptors were taken from an adult who was a healthcare worker with PCR-confirmed SARS-CoV-2 infection or an uninfected control (not recorded which).

V gene TRBV6-5 combines with J gene TRBJ2-2, with 7 positions matching TRBD1. Looked up from germline, CDR1 is MNHEY and CDR2 is SVGAGI. The CDR3 loop spans 15 amino acids. V was clipped by 0 bases and J by 7 bases; unmatched bases: 5. The CDR3: CASSYSKGAGGELFF. CDR3 in DNA: TGTGCCAGCAGTTACTCGAAGGGGGCTGGCGGGGAGCTGTTTTTT.

This clonotype occurred many times. The rearrangement joins TRBV27 to TRBJ2-1; TRBD2 might be the D (6 bases). From germline, CDR1 is MNHEY and CDR2 SMNVEV (reference sequence). The V end was cut by 2 bases, the J end by 9 bases, with 8 bases between. This CDR3 spans 12 amino acids. CDR3 region: CASSLPGSEQFF. For the CDR3, the DNA is TGTGCCAGCAGTTTACCCGGGAGTGAGCAGTTCTTC.

This clonotype was counted many times. The chain is built from TRBV18 and TRBJ1-2; D is possibly TRBD1 (6 bases). Trimming shortened V by 3 bases and J by 0 bases, and 11 bases separated the two germline ends. The CDR3 runs to 15 residues. Germline V gene data show CDR1 as KGHSH and CDR2 as LQKENI. This chain's CDR3 is CASSPADSANYGYTF. In nucleotides, the CDR3 is TGTGCCAGCTCACCCGCGGACAGCGCTAACTATGGCTACACCTTC.

This clonotype came up many times. The chain has TRBV5-1 and TRBJ2-3, with 7 bases identical to TRBD1. Trimming at V came to 3 bases and at J to 6 bases, leaving 7 bases not matched to a gene. This CDR3 contains 14 residues. Germline CDR1 SGHRS, CDR2 YFSETQ. CDR3 sequence: CASSSGTVQDTQYF. Here the CDR3 DNA reads TGCGCCAGCAGCTCCGGGACAGTACAGGATACGCAGTATTTT.

Ten or more counts support this clonotype. The gene calls are TRBV14 and TRBJ2-3; no firm D call. V was clipped by 4 bases and J by 1 base, with 9 bases between them. From germline, CDR1 is SGHDN and CDR2 FVKESK. The CDR3 is 14 amino acids. DNA of the CDR3: TGTGCCAGCAGCCGGTACTTGGGCACAGATACGCAGTATTTT. It specifies CASSRYLGTDTQYF.

This clonotype was counted at least ten times. The V call is TRBV18, the J call TRBJ1-1, with 10 bases fitting TRBD1. The CDR3 covers 15 residues. V lost 1 base to trimming and J lost 2 bases; unmatched junction nucleotides: 1. The germline gives CDR1 KGHSH, CDR2 LQKENI. CDR3 sequence: CASSPQTGGNTEAFF. The CDR3 DNA follows: TGTGCCAGCTCACCACAGACAGGGGGCAACACTGAAGCTTTCTTT.

This rearrangement joins TRBV20-1 to TRBJ2-1, with TRBD2 matching 12 bases. With V trimmed by 2 bases and J by 10 bases, 9 bases remained unmatched. The CDR3 spans 15 residues. Germline lookup yields CDR1 DFQATT and CDR2 SNEGSKA (reference sequence). The DNA for the CDR3 is TGCAGTGCTAGAAGGCTAGCGGGGGGGCCCCGGGAGCAGTTCTTC. Translation gives CSARRLAGGPREQFF.

This clonotype came up many times. The chain joins TRBV3-1 to TRBJ1-4; perhaps TRBD1 as D (5 bases). CDR1 is LGHDT and CDR2 is YNNKEL in the germline V gene (reference sequence). CDR3 length equals 13 residues. The V end was cut by 5 bases, the J end by 6 bases, with 10 bases between. CDR3 sequence reads: CASSFSRDEKLFF. Here the CDR3 DNA reads TGTGCCAGCAGCTTCTCCAGGGATGAAAAACTGTTTTTT.

The chain joins TRBV3-1 to TRBJ2-3; no clear D. CDR3 length equals 13 residues. V was shortened by 3 bases and J by 4 bases, with 8 bases between the two germline ends. CDR1 and CDR2 (germline): LGHDT, YNNKEL (reference sequence). CDR3 protein: CASSQKAPDTQYF. CDR3 DNA: TGTGCCAGCAGCCAGAAGGCCCCAGATACGCAGTATTTT.

This clonotype was observed a few times. Here the CDR3 DNA reads TGTGCCTGGAGACATAAAGGGGAAGGCAAAAACATTCAGTACTTC. As protein: CAWRHKGEGKNIQYF. This sequence joins TRBV30 and TRBJ2-4, with D possibly being TRBD1 (5 bases). Trimming left V 3 bases short and J 3 bases short, with 15 bases between. From germline, CDR1 is GTSNPN and CDR2 SVGIG (reference sequence). This CDR3 has 15 residues.

The sample holds many counts of this clonotype. V gene TRBV30 combines with J gene TRBJ2-5; D is uncertain. Germline V gene data show CDR1 as GTSNPN and CDR2 as SVGIG (reference sequence). The CDR3 runs to 13 residues. V was clipped by 0 bases and J by 4 bases, with 9 bases between them. Here the CDR3 DNA reads TGTGCCTGGAGTGTACGCGGAACAGAGACCCAGTACTTC. This translates into CAWSVRGTETQYF.

This clonotype was observed at least ten times. The chain has TRBV11-2 and TRBJ2-2, with D unresolved. Per germline, CDR1 SGHAT and CDR2 FQNNGV. This CDR3 is built from 15 residues. V was pared by 2 bases and J by 1 base, with 8 bases between. The CDR3 region is CASSLLLGNTGELFF. The CDR3 DNA is TGTGCCAGCAGCTTACTTCTGGGGAACACCGGGGAGCTGTTTTTT. The full variable domain, in which reference TRBV11-2 and TRBJ2-2 provide the parts outside the CDR3, is EAGVAQSPRYKIIEKRQSVAFWCNPISGHATLYWYQQILGQGPKLLIQFQNNGVVDDSQLPKDRFSAERLKGVDSTLKIQPAKLEDSAVYLCASSLLLGNTGELFFGEGSRLTVL.

This clonotype appeared many times. This chain connects TRBV19 to TRBJ2-3; no clear D gene. The CDR3 is 14 amino acids. V lost 10 bases and J 0 bases, leaving 14 bases between the germline ends. The germline gives CDR1 LNHDA, CDR2 SQIVND (reference sequence). CDR3 bases: TGTGCCACTCGCGTATCGACTAGCACAGATACGCAGTATTTT. Amino acids: CATRVSTSTDTQYF.

This clonotype came up many times. The chain uses TRBV6-5 and TRBJ2-3, with no clear D. Per germline, CDR1 MNHEY and CDR2 SVGAGI. Trimming took 5 bases from V and 4 from J, leaving 10 bases between them. The CDR3 covers 13 residues. CDR3 sequence (DNA): TGTGCCAGCAGTGTCCTAGTTGCAGATACGCAGTATTTT. It yields the protein CASSVLVADTQYF.

In its sample, this clonotype was seen many times. The V gene is TRBV27, the J gene TRBJ1-1; D is undetermined. CDR3 length: 13 residues. V was trimmed by 6 bases and J by 4 bases, leaving 12 bases between them. Germline V lookup: CDR1 MNHEY, CDR2 SMNVEV (reference sequence). The CDR3 spells CASSPGRGTEAFF. CDR3 nucleotide sequence: TGTGCCAGCAGCCCCGGACGCGGCACTGAAGCTTTCTTT.

This clonotype has only a few counts. The chain employs TRBV7-6 and TRBJ1-2; D not resolved. Germline loops: CDR1 SGHVS, CDR2 FNYEAQ. The CDR3 loop spans 13 amino acids. Trimming took off 6 bases at V and 4 bases at J, with 12 bases between the two ends. The CDR3 here is CASSPPGAYGYTF. The DNA for the CDR3 is TGTGCCAGCAGTCCACCGGGAGCCTATGGCTACACCTTC.

This clonotype was seen repeatedly, ten times or more. The chain employs TRBV4-1 and TRBJ1-3, with D perhaps TRBD1 (5 bases). The germline CDR1 and CDR2 sequences are MGHRA and YSYEKL. V lost 6 bases to trimming and J lost 0 bases, with 15 bases between them. The CDR3 runs 16 residues. CDR3 amino acids: CASSPSGPYSGNTIYF. CDR3 coding DNA: TGCGCCAGCAGTCCTTCGGGACCTTACTCTGGAAACACCATATATTTT.

The CDR3 DNA is TGTGCCAGCGTCGGTCCAGGGTATCCCTACGAGCAGTACTTC. Translation: CASVGPGYPYEQYF. V and J are TRBV6-5 and TRBJ2-7; TRBD1 might be the D (5 bases). Trimming removed 8 bases from V and 2 bases from J, with 16 bases in between. Germline V gives CDR1 MNHEY, CDR2 SVGAGI. This CDR3 has 14 amino acids.

This clonotype was seen repeatedly, ten times or more. The chain uses TRBV4-1 and TRBJ2-7, with D perhaps being TRBD1 or TRBD2 (5 bases each). V dropped 0 bases and J dropped 5 bases, with 17 bases sitting between them. Germline assignment: CDR1 MGHRA and CDR2 YSYEKL. The CDR3 runs 16 residues. The DNA for the CDR3 is TGCGCCAGCAGCCAAGATCGGGGCAGGGTAATGAACGAGCAGTACTTC. Protein: CASSQDRGRVMNEQYF.

Ten or more counts support this clonotype. The CDR3 DNA reads TGTGCCAGCAGCAATCGGGTTCTCTCTGGGGCCAACGTCCTGACTTTC. Translated: CASSNRVLSGANVLTF. V and J are TRBV7-2 and TRBJ2-6; D remains ambiguous. Germline assignment: CDR1 SGHTA and CDR2 FQGNSA. The CDR3 runs to 16 residues. Trimming left V 5 bases short and J 0 bases short, with 11 bases between. Complete variable domain (other parts from reference TRBV7-2 and TRBJ2-6): GAGVSQSPSNKVTEKGKDVELRCDPISGHTALYWYRQSLGQGLEFLIYFQGNSAPDKSGLPSDRFSAERTGGSVSTLTIQRTQQEDSAVYLCASSNRVLSGANVLTFGAGSRLTVL.

This chain links TRBV19 with TRBJ2-2; TRBD2 matches 9 bases. The germline V gene has CDR1 LNHDA and CDR2 SQIVND (reference sequence). The CDR3 loop spans 18 amino acids. Unmatched junction bases numbered 14, after V lost 3 bases and J lost 6 bases. The CDR3 loop reads CASSMLAGRSMVAGELFF. In nucleotides, the CDR3 is TGTGCCAGTAGTATGCTAGCGGGAAGGTCGATGGTCGCCGGGGAGCTGTTTTTT.

Ten or more counts support this clonotype. This chain links TRBV21-1 with TRBJ2-3; the table's D gene call, TRBD2, was not cross checked with the DNA. TRBV21-1 constitutes a pseudogene. CDR3 length: 17 residues. CDR3 sequence: CASSKENASGYTDTQYF. The DNA of the CDR3 is TGTGCCAGCAGCAAAGAGAACGCTAGCGGGTACACAGATACGCAGTATTTT.

This clonotype was found many times. The V gene is TRBV3-1, the J gene TRBJ1-1; D ambiguous. The V and J ends lost 6 bases and 1 base respectively, with 21 bases between them. In germline, CDR1 is LGHDT, CDR2 YNNKEL (reference sequence). The CDR3 length is 17 residues. CDR3 sequence: CASRPRRGLPGNTEAFF. The CDR3, as DNA: TGTGCCAGCAGACCCAGGCGAGGATTGCCGGGGAACACTGAAGCTTTCTTT. Full variable domain (outside the CDR3, taken from reference TRBV3-1 and TRBJ1-1): DTAVSQTPKYLVTQMGNDKSIKCEQNLGHDTMYWYKQDSKKFLKIMFSYNNKELIINETVPNRFSPKSPDKAHLNLHINSLELGDSAVYFCASRPRRGLPGNTEAFFGQGTRLTVV.

The chain recombines TRBV10-1 with TRBJ2-1; TRBD2 matches at 11 bases. This CDR3 region has 15 residues. CDR1 and CDR2 (germline): WNHNN, SYGVQD (reference sequence). Trimming took 3 bases from V and 6 from J; bases not matched to a gene: 4. CDR3 DNA sequence: TGCGCCAGCAGTGATGTCGGACTAGCGGGCAATGAGCAGTTCTTC. It specifies CASSDVGLAGNEQFF.

This clonotype was picked up many times. The V gene is TRBV30, the J gene TRBJ2-3; 8 nucleotides match TRBD2. V lost 5 bases and J lost 0; bases outside the gene matches: 4. From germline, CDR1 is GTSNPN and CDR2 SVGIG (reference sequence). CDR3 length: 14 residues. The CDR3 reads CAWSLAASTDTQYF. CDR3 bases: TGTGCCTGGTCACTAGCGGCTAGCACAGATACGCAGTATTTT.

This clonotype came up many times. The genes are TRBV7-2 and TRBJ2-1; D possibly corresponds to TRBD1 (6 bases). V was cut by 1 base and J by 10 bases, with 17 bases left in between. The CDR3 has 15 amino acids. Germline CDR1 is SGHTA and CDR2 is FQGNSA. In DNA form, the CDR3 reads TGTGCCAGCAGCTTAGAGGGGGTACAGGTGAACGAGCAGTTCTTC. Its translation is CASSLEGVQVNEQFF.

This clonotype was counted ten times or more. J is TRBJ1-5 and V is TRBV6-5; TRBD1 is a possible D gene (6 bases). This CDR3 is built from 13 residues. Germline V gives CDR1 MNHEY, CDR2 SVGAGI. Trimming left V 5 bases short and J 7 bases short, with 12 bases between. The CDR3 DNA reads as TGTGCCAGCAGTACTAGCAGGGGCCAGCCCCAGCATTTT. Its translation is CASSTSRGQPQHF.

This clonotype was seen many times. V and J are TRBV16 and TRBJ2-3, with unresolved D. Trimming stripped 2 bases from V and 5 bases from J, with 8 bases between. CDR1 KGHSY and CDR2 FQNENV come from the germline V gene. There are 13 residues in the CDR3. The CDR3 DNA sequence: TGTGCCAGCAGCCAAAAATATGGAGATACGCAGTATTTT. The encoded protein is CASSQKYGDTQYF.

This clonotype was detected ten times or more. The gene calls are TRBV6-5 and TRBJ2-7; a weak D match, TRBD2 (6 bases). Germline assignment: CDR1 MNHEY and CDR2 SVGAGI. With 6 bases removed from V and 3 bases from J, the gap between germline ends came to 18 bases. The CDR3 spans 15 residues. CDR3 sequence reads: CASRLNSGTSYEQYF. Here the CDR3 DNA reads TGTGCCAGCAGACTCAATAGCGGAACCAGCTACGAGCAGTACTTC.

The table lists this clonotype with many counts. The rearrangement uses TRBV9 and TRBJ2-1; 12 nucleotides align to TRBD2. Germline CDR1 reads SGDLS; CDR2 reads YYNGEE. The CDR3 contains 16 residues. The V and J ends lost 0 bases and 6 bases, in that order; junction bases with no gene match: 4. The CDR3: CASSVVLAGGRNEQFF. CDR3 sequence (DNA): TGTGCCAGCAGCGTAGTCCTAGCGGGAGGGCGCAATGAGCAGTTCTTC.